The present T cell receptor (beta chain) was sequenced within a study of HIV-infected children after antiretroviral therapy interruption. The TCR library was built from RNA with a 3' RACE protocol and unique molecular identifiers. TCRdb called the 3' RACE reads again in MiXCR, with one record for every CDR3 protein. The table includes some 40,000 distinct CDR3 sequences, approximately 7% detected once. This clonotype has only a few counts. Indicated treatment: PENTA 11 planned treatment interruption arm or continuous ART arm. At least 24 weeks of at least three-drug ART, in children 2 to 15 years. Germline-derived CDR1 and CDR2 are SGHTA and FQGTGA. The ends were cut back, 3 bases at V and 1 base at J, with 11 bases in the middle. CDR3 length: 15 amino acids.

The J gene is TRBJ2-3, the V gene TRBV7-3; tentatively, D is TRBD2 (6 bases). Here the sequenced sample was CD45RA+ CD4+ T cells from PBMCs, pooled from several time points, taken from a donor given antiretroviral therapy, either interrupted or continuous. The subset was: naive CD4+ CD45RA+ CD45RO- T cells. The sequence was obtained from a pool of human donors with HIV. The CDR3 sequence: CASSFRETGTDTQYF. In nucleotides, the CDR3 is TGTGCCAGCAGCTTTCGGGAGACGGGCACAGATACGCAGTATTTT.